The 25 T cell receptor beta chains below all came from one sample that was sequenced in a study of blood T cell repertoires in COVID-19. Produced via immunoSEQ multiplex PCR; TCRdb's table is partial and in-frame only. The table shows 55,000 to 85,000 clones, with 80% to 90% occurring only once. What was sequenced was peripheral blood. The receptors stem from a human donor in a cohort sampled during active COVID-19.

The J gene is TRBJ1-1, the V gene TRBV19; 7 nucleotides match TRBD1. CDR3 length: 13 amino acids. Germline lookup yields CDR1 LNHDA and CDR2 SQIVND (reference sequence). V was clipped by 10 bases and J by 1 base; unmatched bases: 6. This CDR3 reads CATRGGRNTEAFF. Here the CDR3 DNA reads TGTGCCACCCGAGGGGGCAGGAACACTGAAGCTTTCTTT.

Here the CDR3 reads CASSLTDSEETQYF. The CDR3 DNA is TGTGCCAGCAGCTTAACCGACTCAGAAGAGACCCAGTACTTC. The V and J genes are TRBV7-3 and TRBJ2-5, with D unresolved. V lost 0 bases and J 3 bases, leaving 8 bases between the germline ends. This CDR3 spans 14 amino acids. The germline V gene has CDR1 SGHTA and CDR2 FQGTGA. Complete variable domain (other parts from reference TRBV7-3 and TRBJ2-5): GAGVSQTPSNKVTEKGKYVELRCDPISGHTALYWYRQSLGQGPEFLIYFQGTGAADDSGLPNDRFFAVRPEGSVSTLKIQRTERGDSAVYLCASSLTDSEETQYFGPGTRLLVL.

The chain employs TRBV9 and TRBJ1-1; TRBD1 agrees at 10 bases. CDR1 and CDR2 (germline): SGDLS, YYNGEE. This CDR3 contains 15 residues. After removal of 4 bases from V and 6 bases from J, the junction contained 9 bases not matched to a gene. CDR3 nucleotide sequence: TGTGCCAGCAGCACTCGGACAGGGGGGATGCCTGAAGCTTTCTTT. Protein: CASSTRTGGMPEAFF.

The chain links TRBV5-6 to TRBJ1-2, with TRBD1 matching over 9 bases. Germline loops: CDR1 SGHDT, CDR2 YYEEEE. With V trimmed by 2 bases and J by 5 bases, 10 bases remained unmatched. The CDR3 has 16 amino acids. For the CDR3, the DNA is TGTGCCAGCAGCTTACAGCGGGAACAGGGGGCATATGGCTACACCTTC. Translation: CASSLQREQGAYGYTF.

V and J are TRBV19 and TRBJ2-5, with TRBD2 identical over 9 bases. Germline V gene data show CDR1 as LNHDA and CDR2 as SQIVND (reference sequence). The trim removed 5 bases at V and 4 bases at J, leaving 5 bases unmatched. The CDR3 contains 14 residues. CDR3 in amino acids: CASSGGGGRETQYF. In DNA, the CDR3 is TGTGCCAGTAGTGGCGGGGGGGGTCGAGAGACCCAGTACTTC.

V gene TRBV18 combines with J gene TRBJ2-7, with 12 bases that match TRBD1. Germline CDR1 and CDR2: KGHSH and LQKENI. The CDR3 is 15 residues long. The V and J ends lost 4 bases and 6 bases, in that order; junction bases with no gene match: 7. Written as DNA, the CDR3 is TGTGCCAGCTCACTACGCCCGGGACAGGGGGCCGAGCAGTACTTC. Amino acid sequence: CASSLRPGQGAEQYF. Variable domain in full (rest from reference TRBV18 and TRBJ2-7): NAGVMQNPRHLVRRRGQEARLRCSPMKGHSHVYWYRQLPEEGLKFMVYLQKENIIDESGMPKERFSAEFPKEGPSILRIQQVVRGDSAAYFCASSLRPGQGAEQYFGPGTRLTVT.

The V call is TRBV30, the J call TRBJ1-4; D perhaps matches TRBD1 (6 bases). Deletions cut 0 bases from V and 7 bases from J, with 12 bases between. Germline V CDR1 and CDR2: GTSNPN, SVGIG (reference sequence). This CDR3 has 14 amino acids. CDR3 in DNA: TGTGCCTGGAGTGTCCACAGGGAAGGTGAAAAACTGTTTTTT. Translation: CAWSVHREGEKLFF.

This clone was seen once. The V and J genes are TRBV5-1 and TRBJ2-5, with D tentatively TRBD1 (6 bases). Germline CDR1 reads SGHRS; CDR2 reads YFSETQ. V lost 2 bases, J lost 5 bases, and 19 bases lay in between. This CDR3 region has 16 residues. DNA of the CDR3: TGCGCCAGCAGCTTTCCGTCTGGGGGCGATGGGGAGACCCAGTACTTC. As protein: CASSFPSGGDGETQYF.

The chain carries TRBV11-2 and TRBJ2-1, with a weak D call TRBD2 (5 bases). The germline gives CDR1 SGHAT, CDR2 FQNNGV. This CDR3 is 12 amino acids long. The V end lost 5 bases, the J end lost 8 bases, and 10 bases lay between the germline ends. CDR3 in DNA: TGTGCCAGCAGCCCTACCGGGGATGAGCAGTTCTTC. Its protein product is CASSPTGDEQFF.

The CDR3 DNA reads TGTGCCAGCAGCCAGTTTCCGATCTCCTACGAGCAGTACTTC. Its protein is CASSQFPISYEQYF. The chain uses TRBV6-5 and TRBJ2-7, with D uncertain. V was clipped by 6 bases and J by 0 bases, with 12 bases between them. There are 14 residues in the CDR3. CDR1 is MNHEY, CDR2 SVGAGI, per germline.

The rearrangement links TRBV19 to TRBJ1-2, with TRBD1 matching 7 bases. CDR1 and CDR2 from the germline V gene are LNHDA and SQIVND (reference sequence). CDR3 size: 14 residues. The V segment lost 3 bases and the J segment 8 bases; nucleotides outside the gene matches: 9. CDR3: CASSIIHRGEGYTF. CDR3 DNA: TGTGCCAGTAGTATCATACACAGGGGTGAAGGCTACACCTTC.

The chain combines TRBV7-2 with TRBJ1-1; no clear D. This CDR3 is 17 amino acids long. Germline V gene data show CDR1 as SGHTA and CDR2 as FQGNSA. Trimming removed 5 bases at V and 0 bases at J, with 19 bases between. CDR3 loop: CASSTEGRGLVNTEAFF. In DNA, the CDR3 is TGTGCCAGCAGCACAGAGGGTCGGGGTTTGGTGAACACTGAAGCTTTCTTT.

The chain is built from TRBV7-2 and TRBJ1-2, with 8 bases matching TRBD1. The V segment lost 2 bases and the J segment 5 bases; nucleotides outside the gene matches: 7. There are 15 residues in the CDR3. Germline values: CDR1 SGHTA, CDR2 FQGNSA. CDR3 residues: CASSLRQGSPYGYTF. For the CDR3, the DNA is TGTGCCAGCAGCTTACGACAGGGGTCCCCTTATGGCTACACCTTC.

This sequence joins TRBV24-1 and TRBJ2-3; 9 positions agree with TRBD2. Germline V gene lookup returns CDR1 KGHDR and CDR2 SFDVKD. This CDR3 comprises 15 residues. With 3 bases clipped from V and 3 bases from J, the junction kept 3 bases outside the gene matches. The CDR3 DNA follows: TGTGCCACCAGTGATCAGCGGGGGGAGACAGATACGCAGTATTTT. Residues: CATSDQRGETDTQYF.

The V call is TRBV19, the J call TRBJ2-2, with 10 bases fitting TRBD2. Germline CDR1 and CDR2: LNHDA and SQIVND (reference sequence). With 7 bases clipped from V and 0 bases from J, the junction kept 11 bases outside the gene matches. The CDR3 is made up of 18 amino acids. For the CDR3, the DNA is TGTGCCAGTACTGAAGGGGGTACTAGCGGGGCGAACACCGGGGAGCTGTTTTTT. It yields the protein CASTEGGTSGANTGELFF.

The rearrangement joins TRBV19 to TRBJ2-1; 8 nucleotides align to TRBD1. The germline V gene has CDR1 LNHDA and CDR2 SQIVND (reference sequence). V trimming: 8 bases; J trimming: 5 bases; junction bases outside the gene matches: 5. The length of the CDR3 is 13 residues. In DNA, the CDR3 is TGTGCCAGTGGGCAGGGGGCCAACAATGAGCAGTTCTTC. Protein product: CASGQGANNEQFF.

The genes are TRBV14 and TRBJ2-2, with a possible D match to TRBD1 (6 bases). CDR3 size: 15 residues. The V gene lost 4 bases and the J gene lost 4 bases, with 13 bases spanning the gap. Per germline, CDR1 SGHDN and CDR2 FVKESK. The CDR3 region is CASSPLLGGTGELFF. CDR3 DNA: TGTGCCAGCAGCCCCCTTCTAGGGGGCACCGGGGAGCTGTTTTTT.

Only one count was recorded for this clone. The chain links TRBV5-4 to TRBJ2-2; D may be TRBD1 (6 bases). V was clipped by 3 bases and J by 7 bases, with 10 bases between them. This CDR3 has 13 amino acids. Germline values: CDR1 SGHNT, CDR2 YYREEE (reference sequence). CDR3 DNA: TGTGCCAGCAGCTCCCGGACAGACGGGGAGCTGTTTTTT. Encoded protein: CASSSRTDGELFF.

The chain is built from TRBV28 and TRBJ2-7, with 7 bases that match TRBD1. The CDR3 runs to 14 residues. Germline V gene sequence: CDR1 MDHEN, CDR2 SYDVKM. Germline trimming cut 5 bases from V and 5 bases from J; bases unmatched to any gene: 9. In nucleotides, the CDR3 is TGTGCCAGCAGTCCCGGGACAGCTGTGAACGAGCAGTACTTC. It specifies CASSPGTAVNEQYF.

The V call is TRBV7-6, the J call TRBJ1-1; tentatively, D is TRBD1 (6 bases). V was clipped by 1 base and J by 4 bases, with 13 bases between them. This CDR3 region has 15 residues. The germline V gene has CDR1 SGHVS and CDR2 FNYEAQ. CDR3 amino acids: CASSLDSQGSTEAFF. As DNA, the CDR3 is TGTGCCAGCAGCTTAGATTCCCAGGGGAGCACTGAAGCTTTCTTT.

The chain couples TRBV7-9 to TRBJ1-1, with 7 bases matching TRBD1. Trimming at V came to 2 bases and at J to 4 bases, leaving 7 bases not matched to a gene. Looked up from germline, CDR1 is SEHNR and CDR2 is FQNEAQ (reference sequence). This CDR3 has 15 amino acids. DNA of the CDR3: TGTGCCAGCAGCTTACCGACAGGGCCGGGCACTGAAGCTTTCTTT. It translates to CASSLPTGPGTEAFF.

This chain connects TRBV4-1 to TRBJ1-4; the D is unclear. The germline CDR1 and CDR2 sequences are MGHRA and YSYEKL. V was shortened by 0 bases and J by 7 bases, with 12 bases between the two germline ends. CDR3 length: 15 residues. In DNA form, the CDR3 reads TGCGCCAGCAGCCAAGAGTCAACCACGGGTGAAAAACTGTTTTTT. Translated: CASSQESTTGEKLFF.

In DNA form, the CDR3 reads TGCGCCAGCAGCACGGCGGGCTTTTACAATGAGCAGTTCTTC. Amino acids: CASSTAGFYNEQFF. This chain joins TRBV5-1 and TRBJ2-1, with a possible D match to TRBD2 (5 bases). This CDR3 region has 14 residues. The V and J ends lost 4 bases and 4 bases respectively, with 12 bases between them. CDR1 is SGHRS, CDR2 YFSETQ, per germline.

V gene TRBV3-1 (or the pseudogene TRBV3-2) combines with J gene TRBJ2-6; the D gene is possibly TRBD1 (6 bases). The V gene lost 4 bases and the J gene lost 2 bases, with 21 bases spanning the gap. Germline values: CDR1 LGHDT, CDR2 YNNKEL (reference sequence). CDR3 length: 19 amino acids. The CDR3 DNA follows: TGTGCCAGCAGCCGGAACAGGCCAGGGGCCTCTACTGGGGCCAACGTCCTGACTTTC. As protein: CASSRNRPGASTGANVLTF.

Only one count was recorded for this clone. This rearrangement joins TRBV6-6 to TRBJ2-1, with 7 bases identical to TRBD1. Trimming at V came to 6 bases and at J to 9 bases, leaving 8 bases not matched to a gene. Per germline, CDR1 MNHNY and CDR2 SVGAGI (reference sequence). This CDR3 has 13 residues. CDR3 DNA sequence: TGTGCCAGCAGCTCCGGGACAGTTCCTGAGCAGTTCTTC. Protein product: CASSSGTVPEQFF.